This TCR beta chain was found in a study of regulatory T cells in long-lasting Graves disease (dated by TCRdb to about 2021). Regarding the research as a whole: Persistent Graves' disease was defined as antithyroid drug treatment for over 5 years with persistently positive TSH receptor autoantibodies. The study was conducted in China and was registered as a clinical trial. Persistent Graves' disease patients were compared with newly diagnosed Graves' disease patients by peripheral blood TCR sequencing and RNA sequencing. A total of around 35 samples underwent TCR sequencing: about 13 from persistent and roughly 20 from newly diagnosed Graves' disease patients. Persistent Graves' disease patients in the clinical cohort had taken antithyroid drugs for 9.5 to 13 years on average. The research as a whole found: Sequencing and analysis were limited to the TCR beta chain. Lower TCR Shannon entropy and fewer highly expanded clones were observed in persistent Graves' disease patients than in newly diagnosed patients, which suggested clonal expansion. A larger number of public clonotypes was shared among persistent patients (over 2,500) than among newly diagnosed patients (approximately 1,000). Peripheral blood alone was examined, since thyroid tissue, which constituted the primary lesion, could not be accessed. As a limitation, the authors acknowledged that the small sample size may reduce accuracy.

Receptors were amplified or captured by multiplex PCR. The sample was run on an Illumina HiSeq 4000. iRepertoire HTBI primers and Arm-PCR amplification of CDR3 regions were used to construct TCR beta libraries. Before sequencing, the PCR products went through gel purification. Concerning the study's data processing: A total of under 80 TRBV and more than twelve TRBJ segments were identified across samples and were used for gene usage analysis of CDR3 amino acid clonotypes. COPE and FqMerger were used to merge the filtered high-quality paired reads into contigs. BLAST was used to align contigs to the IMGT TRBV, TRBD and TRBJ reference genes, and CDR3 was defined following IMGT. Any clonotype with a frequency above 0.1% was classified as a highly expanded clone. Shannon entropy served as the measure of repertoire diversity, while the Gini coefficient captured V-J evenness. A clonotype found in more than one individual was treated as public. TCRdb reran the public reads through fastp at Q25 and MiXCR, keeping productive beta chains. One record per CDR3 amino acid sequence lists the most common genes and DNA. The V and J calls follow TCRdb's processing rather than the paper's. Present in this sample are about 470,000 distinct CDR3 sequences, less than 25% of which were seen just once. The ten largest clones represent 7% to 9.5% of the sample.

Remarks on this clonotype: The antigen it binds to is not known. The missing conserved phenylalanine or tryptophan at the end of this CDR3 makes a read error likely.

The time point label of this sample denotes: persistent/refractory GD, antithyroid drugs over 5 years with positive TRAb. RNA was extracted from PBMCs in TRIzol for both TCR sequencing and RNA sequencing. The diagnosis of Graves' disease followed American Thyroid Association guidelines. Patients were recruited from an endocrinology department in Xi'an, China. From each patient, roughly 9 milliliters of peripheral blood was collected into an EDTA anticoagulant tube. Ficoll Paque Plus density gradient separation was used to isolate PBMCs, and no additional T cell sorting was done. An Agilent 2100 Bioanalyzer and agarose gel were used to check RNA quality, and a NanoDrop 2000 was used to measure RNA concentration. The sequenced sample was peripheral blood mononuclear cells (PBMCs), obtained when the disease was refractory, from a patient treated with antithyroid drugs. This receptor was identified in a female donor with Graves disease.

The DNA is as follows: TGTGCCAGCAGCCTCCTGATCCAGCCTCCATACGAGCAGTACCTC. The translation is CASSLLIQPPYEQYL. This receptor chain uses TRBV6-2 or TRBV6-3 and TRBJ2-7; there is no confident call for the D gene. The junction carries 19 bases between V and J, which are trimmed by 6 bases and 4 bases respectively. As encoded in the germline V gene, CDR1 is MNHEY while CDR2 is SVGEGT. The CDR3 length equals 15 residues, ends included. Only the CDR3 DNA is retained, 45 bases long and in frame from the first base.